This T cell receptor beta chain appears in the sequencing data of a study of cytomegalovirus exposure and HLA in healthy donors. Study summary: The platform used for the 95 to 150 validation repertoires matched that of the approximately 710 first-cohort repertoires, a later analysis reported.

Trimming removed 5 bases from V and 0 bases from J; junction bases left unmatched: 12. The CDR3 length is 17 residues. Germline assignment: CDR1 SGHRS and CDR2 YFSETQ. As to this clone: Its specificity is unknown.

Notes on the study in general: Reportedly, diagnosis of cytomegalovirus status by the classifier showed high specificity and sensitivity. Specific recognition of CMV antigens was confirmed in vitro for three chains (all CMV-associated).

TCRdb keeps only in-frame clones here, not all; method: immunoSEQ multiplex PCR. The sample lists roughly 75,000 clones, around four fifths occurring once. Sequencing was done on a sample of PBMCs. The receptor's source is a man aged 30 to 45 in good health and CMV-seronegative. J is TRBJ2-3 and V is TRBV5-1, with 7 bases lining up with TRBD2. CDR3 nucleotides: TGCGCCAGCAGTGGATGGGTAAGCGGGGCAAGCACAGATACGCAGTATTTT. Its protein product is CASSGWVSGASTDTQYF.